These 18 T cell receptor beta chains were sequenced from one sample in a study of neurological immune-mediated disorders. Time point defined: longitudinal time-point 1 (baseline). TCRdb recomputed calls from the 5' RACE reads with MiXCR, one row per CDR3 protein. The data hold more than 70,000 distinct CDR3 sequences, with roughly 10% observed a single time. What was sequenced was PBMCs. The receptors here all came from a man aged 25 to 40 in good health.

This clonotype was observed many times. The rearrangement uses TRBV27 and TRBJ2-7; D remains unclear. The CDR3 is 13 residues long. Germline V gene data show CDR1 as MNHEY and CDR2 as SMNVEV (reference sequence). The V end was cut by 5 bases, the J end by 0 bases, with 8 bases between. The CDR3 region is CASSRGSSYEQYF. CDR3 in DNA: TGTGCCAGCAGTCGTGGAAGCTCCTACGAGCAGTACTTC.

The J gene is TRBJ2-7, the V gene TRBV15, with unresolved D. Germline assignment: CDR1 LNHNV and CDR2 YYDKDF (reference sequence). V dropped 0 bases and J dropped 2 bases, with 2 bases sitting between them. The CDR3 runs 12 residues. CDR3 nucleotide sequence: TGTGCCACCAGCAGAGATACCTACGAGCAGTACTTC. This translates into CATSRDTYEQYF.

This chain uses TRBV10-1 with TRBJ2-5; D might be TRBD2 (7 bases). CDR1 and CDR2 from the germline V gene are WNHNN and SYGVQD (reference sequence). There are 20 residues in the CDR3. V was cut by 2 bases and J by 4 bases, with 29 bases left in between. DNA of the CDR3: TGCGCCAGCAGTGAGACCGAGGGGGGGGCAGACTTAAGGGTCTCAGAGACCCAGTACTTC. As protein: CASSETEGGADLRVSETQYF.

V usage is TRBV18 and J usage is TRBJ2-3; 7 bases match TRBD1. CDR1 is KGHSH and CDR2 is LQKENI in the germline V gene. CDR3 length: 15 residues. The J segment lost 1 base and the V segment lost 3 bases, leaving 4 bases of the junction unmatched. The CDR3 is CASSPGQYGTDTQYF. In DNA, the CDR3 is TGTGCCAGCTCACCGGGACAGTACGGCACAGATACGCAGTATTTT.

Only a few counts were recorded for this clonotype. The chain recombines TRBV4-2 with TRBJ1-6; no definite D call. From germline, CDR1 is LGHNA and CDR2 YNFKEQ. The germline V and J ends were trimmed by 3 bases and 5 bases, with 14 bases remaining between them. The CDR3 spans 16 residues. CDR3 sequence reads: CASSHLYRGNNSPLHF. The CDR3 bases are TGTGCCAGCAGCCATCTCTATCGCGGAAATAATTCACCCCTCCACTTT.

This clonotype was picked up many times. V gene TRBV5-1 combines with J gene TRBJ1-1, with D unresolved. In germline, CDR1 is SGHRS, CDR2 YFSETQ. The V and J ends lost 0 bases and 6 bases respectively, with 15 bases between them. CDR3 length: 15 residues. The DNA of the CDR3 is TGCGCCAGCAGCTTGGCTTACAGTTTAACATCTGAAGCTTTCTTT. Amino acid sequence: CASSLAYSLTSEAFF.

This clonotype showed up many times. The rearrangement links TRBV5-1 to TRBJ1-5; D is possibly TRBD1 (6 bases). V was clipped by 4 bases and J by 5 bases, with 13 bases between them. In germline, CDR1 is SGHRS, CDR2 YFSETQ. There are 14 residues in the CDR3. The chain's CDR3 is CASSTGIADQPQHF. The CDR3 DNA is TGCGCCAGCAGCACAGGGATCGCTGATCAGCCCCAGCATTTT.

This clonotype was seen many times. A read error may account for a junction end that differs from germline. The chain recombines TRBV18 with TRBJ2-6; the D gene is possibly TRBD1 (6 bases). From germline, CDR1 is KGHSH and CDR2 LQKENI. The CDR3 has 15 residues. The CDR3: CATSGQFSGANVLTF. DNA of the CDR3: TGTGCCACCTCAGGACAGTTCTCTGGGGCCAACGTCCTGACTTTC.

This clonotype was recorded many times. The chain is built from TRBV5-1 and TRBJ2-7; D call uncertain. V gave up 0 bases and J gave up 0 bases, with 4 bases separating them. This CDR3 comprises 13 residues. CDR1 is SGHRS, CDR2 YFSETQ, per germline. CDR3 loop: CASSLAASYEQYF. In DNA, the CDR3 is TGCGCCAGCAGCTTGGCAGCCTCCTACGAGCAGTACTTC.

Many counts were recorded for this clonotype. The chain couples TRBV20-1 to TRBJ2-1; D might be TRBD2 (5 bases). The CDR3 runs 15 residues. From germline, CDR1 is DFQATT and CDR2 SNEGSKA (reference sequence). Between the trimmed V and J ends, which lost 4 bases and 1 base, there was a span of 14 bases. In DNA, the CDR3 is TGCAGTGCTAACCCTTTCCCGGGGTCCTACAATGAGCAGTTCTTC. It is translated as CSANPFPGSYNEQFF.

This clonotype was seen many times. The rearrangement joins TRBV7-2 to TRBJ2-1, with a tentative D call TRBD2 (6 bases). CDR1 SGHTA and CDR2 FQGNSA come from the germline V gene. Trimming pared 2 bases from V and 8 bases from J, leaving 13 bases between. CDR3 length equals 14 residues. The CDR3 DNA follows: TGTGCCAGCAGCTTACTGGGGGGTAGAGATGAGCAGTTCTTC. This encodes CASSLLGGRDEQFF.

This clonotype turned up a few times. The genes are TRBV18 and TRBJ2-5; D not resolved. The germline V and J ends were trimmed by 1 base and 3 bases, with 9 bases remaining between them. The germline CDR1 and CDR2 sequences are KGHSH and LQKENI. The length of the CDR3 is 14 residues. The CDR3 DNA is TGTGCCAGCTCACCACTTATGGAAGAAGAGACCCAGTACTTC. Encoded protein: CASSPLMEEETQYF.

This clonotype was observed at least ten times. The chain has TRBV12-3 or TRBV12-4 and TRBJ2-2; unclear D gene. Trimming took 5 bases from V and 1 from J, leaving 11 bases between them. This CDR3 is built from 15 residues. The CDR3 coding sequence is TGTGCCAGCAGTCCAGCTGGGCGGAACACCGGGGAGCTGTTTTTT. Protein: CASSPAGRNTGELFF.

The sample holds many counts of this clonotype. The chain uses TRBV7-9 and TRBJ2-5; a possible D gene is TRBD2 (5 bases). The V end was cut by 3 bases, the J end by 2 bases, with 16 bases between. The germline gives CDR1 SEHNR, CDR2 FQNEAQ (reference sequence). The CDR3 is 16 amino acids. Here the CDR3 reads CASSLLRGTGQETQYF. CDR3 nucleotides: TGTGCCAGCAGCTTGCTCCGGGGAACGGGACAAGAGACCCAGTACTTC.

This clonotype was picked up many times. V usage is TRBV7-6 and J usage is TRBJ2-1, with TRBD1 matching 12 bases. The length of the CDR3 is 14 residues. V dropped 4 bases and J dropped 7; count of bases not matched to a gene: 2. Germline CDR1 is SGHVS and CDR2 is FNYEAQ. For the CDR3, the DNA is TGTGCCAGCAGCTGGGGACAGGGGGCTAATGAGCAGTTCTTC. Protein product: CASSWGQGANEQFF.

This clonotype was seen ten or more times. This sequence joins TRBV20-1 and TRBJ2-1, with 11 bases fitting TRBD2. The CDR3 sequence is 14 residues long. Germline values: CDR1 DFQATT, CDR2 SNEGSKA (reference sequence). V lost 5 bases, J lost 4 bases, and 4 bases stayed unmatched. DNA for the CDR3: TGCAGTGCTGGTACTAGCGGGGGTTACAATGAGCAGTTCTTC. As protein: CSAGTSGGYNEQFF.

This clonotype occurred many times. The rearrangement uses TRBV5-1 and TRBJ1-4; perhaps TRBD1 as D (6 bases). The V gene's germline CDR1 is SGHRS and CDR2 YFSETQ. The CDR3 runs 14 residues. Trimming cost V 4 bases and J 2 bases, with 9 bases left between them. The DNA of the CDR3 is TGCGCCAGCAGCCCGGGGGCGACTAATGAAAAACTGTTTTTT. Amino acid sequence: CASSPGATNEKLFF.

In this sample, this clonotype turned up many times. This chain joins TRBV11-1 and TRBJ2-7, with TRBD1 matching 9 bases. Trimming removed 5 bases from V and 1 base from J; junction bases left unmatched: 9. The CDR3 covers 16 residues. In germline, CDR1 is SGHAT, CDR2 FQDESV (reference sequence). The CDR3 DNA reads as TGTGCCAGCAGCAGAACCGGGACAGGGCCATCCTACGAGCAGTACTTC. Translating it yields CASSRTGTGPSYEQYF.